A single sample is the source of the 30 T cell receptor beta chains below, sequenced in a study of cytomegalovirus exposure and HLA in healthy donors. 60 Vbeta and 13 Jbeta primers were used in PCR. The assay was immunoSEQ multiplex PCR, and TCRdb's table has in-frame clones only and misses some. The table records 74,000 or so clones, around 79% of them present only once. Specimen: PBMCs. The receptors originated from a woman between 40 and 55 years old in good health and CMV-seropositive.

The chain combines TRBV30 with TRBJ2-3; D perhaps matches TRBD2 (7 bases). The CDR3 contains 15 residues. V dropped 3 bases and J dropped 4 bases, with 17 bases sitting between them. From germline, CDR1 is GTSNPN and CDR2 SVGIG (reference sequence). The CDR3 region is CAWSGGGGPSDTQYF. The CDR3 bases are TGTGCCTGGAGCGGAGGGGGGGGGCCCTCAGATACGCAGTATTTT.

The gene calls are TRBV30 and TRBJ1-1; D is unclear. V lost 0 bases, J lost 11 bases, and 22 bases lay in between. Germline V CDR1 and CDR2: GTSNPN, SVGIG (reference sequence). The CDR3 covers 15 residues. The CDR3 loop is CAWSVSGSRKGRAFF. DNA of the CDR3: TGTGCCTGGAGTGTATCAGGATCCCGAAAAGGAAGGGCTTTCTTT.

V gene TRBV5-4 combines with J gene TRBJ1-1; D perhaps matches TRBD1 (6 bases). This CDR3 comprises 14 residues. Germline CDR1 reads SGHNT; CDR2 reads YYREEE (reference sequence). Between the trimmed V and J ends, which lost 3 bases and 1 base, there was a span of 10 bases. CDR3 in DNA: TGTGCCAGCAGCTCCAGGGGCCCGAACACTGAAGCTTTCTTT. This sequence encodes CASSSRGPNTEAFF.

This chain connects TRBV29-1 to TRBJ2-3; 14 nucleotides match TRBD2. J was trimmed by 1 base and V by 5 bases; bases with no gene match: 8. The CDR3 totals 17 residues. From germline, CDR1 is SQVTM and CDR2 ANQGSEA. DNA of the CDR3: TGCAGCGTTACCGGGACTAGCGGGAGAGGGGGCACAGATACGCAGTATTTT. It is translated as CSVTGTSGRGGTDTQYF.

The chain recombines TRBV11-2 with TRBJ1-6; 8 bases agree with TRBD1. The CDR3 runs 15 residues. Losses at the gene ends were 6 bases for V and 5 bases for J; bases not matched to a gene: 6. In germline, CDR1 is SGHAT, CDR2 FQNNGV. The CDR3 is CASRSRTGHNSPLHF. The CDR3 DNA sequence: TGTGCCAGCAGATCCCGGACAGGGCATAATTCACCCCTCCACTTT.

Written as DNA, the CDR3 is TGTGCCAGCAGACCCACTAGCGGAACCTACAATGAGCAGTTCTTC. It specifies CASRPTSGTYNEQFF. V and J are TRBV2 and TRBJ2-1; the match to TRBD2 covers 8 bases. Germline trimming cut 6 bases from V and 2 bases from J; bases unmatched to any gene: 6. This CDR3 contains 15 residues. Per germline, CDR1 SNHLY and CDR2 FYNNEI.

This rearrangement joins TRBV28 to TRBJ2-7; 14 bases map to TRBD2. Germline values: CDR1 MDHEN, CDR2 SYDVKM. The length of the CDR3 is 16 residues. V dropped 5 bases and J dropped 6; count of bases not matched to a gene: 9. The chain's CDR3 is CASSPGTSGSLGEQYF. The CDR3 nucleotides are TGTGCCAGCAGTCCAGGGACTAGCGGGAGTTTGGGCGAGCAGTACTTC.

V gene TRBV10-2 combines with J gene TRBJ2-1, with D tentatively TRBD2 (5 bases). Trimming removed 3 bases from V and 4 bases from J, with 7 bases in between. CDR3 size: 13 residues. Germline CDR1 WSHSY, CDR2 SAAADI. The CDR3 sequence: CASSDREYNEQFF. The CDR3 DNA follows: TGCGCCAGCAGTGATCGGGAATACAATGAGCAGTTCTTC.

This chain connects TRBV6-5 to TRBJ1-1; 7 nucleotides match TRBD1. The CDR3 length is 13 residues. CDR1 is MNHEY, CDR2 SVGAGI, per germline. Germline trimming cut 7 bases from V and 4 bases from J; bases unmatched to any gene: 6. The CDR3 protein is CASITQGGTEAFF. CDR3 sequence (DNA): TGTGCCAGCATTACTCAGGGGGGCACTGAAGCTTTCTTT.

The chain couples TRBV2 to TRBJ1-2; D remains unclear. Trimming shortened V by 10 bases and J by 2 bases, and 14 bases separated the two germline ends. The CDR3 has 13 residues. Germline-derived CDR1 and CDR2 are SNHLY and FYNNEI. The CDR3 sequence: CAIRHKLNYGYTF. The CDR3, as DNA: TGTGCCATACGACACAAACTCAACTATGGCTACACCTTC.

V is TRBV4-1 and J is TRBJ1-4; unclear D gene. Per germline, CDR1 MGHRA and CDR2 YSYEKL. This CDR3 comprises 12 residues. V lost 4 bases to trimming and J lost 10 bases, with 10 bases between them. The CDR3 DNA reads TGCGCCAGCAGCCCTCCTACGGGAAAACTGTTTTTT. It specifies CASSPPTGKLFF.

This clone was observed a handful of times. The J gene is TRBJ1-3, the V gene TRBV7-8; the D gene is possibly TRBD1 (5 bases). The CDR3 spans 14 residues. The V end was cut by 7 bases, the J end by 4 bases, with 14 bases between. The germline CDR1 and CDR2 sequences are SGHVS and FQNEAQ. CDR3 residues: CASTLGGSGNTIYF. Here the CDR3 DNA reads TGTGCCAGCACCCTCGGGGGGTCGGGAAACACCATATATTTT.

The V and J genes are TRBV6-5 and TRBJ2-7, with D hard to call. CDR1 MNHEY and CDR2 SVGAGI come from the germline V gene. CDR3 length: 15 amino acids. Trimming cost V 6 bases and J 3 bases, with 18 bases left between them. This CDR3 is CASRNPGYSLYEQYF. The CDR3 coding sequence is TGTGCCAGCAGGAACCCAGGCTACTCCCTCTACGAGCAGTACTTC.

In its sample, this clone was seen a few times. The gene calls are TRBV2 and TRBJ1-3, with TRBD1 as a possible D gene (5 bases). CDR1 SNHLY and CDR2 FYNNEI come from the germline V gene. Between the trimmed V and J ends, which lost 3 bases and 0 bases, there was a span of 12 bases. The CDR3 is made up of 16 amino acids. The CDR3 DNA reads TGTGCCAGCAGTGAGACGACAGCAAACTCTGGAAACACCATATATTTT. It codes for CASSETTANSGNTIYF.

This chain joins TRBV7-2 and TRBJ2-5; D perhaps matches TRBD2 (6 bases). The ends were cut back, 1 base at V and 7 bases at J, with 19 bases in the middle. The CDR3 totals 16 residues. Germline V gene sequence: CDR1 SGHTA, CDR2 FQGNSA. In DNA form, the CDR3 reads TGTGCCAGCAGCTTAGTCTTGGGGGACTTCTCAGGGACCCAGTACTTC. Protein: CASSLVLGDFSGTQYF.

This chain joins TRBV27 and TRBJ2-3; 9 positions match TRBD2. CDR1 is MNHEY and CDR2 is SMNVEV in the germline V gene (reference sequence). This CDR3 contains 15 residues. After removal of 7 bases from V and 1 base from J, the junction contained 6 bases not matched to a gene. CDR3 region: CASNLSGSGTDTQYF. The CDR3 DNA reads TGTGCCAGCAACCTTAGCGGGAGTGGCACAGATACGCAGTATTTT.

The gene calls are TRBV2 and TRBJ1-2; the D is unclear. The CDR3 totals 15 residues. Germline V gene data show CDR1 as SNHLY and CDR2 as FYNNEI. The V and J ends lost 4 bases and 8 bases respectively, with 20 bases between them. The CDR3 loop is CASSVGPNGRGGYTF. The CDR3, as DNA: TGTGCCAGCAGTGTAGGCCCCAACGGAAGAGGCGGCTACACCTTC.

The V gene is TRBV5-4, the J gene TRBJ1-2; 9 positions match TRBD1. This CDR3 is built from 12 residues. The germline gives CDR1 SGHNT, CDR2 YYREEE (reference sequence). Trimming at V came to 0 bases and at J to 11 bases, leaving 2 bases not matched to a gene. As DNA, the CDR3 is TGTGCCAGCAGCTTGGGGGGACAGGGTTACACCTTC. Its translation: CASSLGGQGYTF.

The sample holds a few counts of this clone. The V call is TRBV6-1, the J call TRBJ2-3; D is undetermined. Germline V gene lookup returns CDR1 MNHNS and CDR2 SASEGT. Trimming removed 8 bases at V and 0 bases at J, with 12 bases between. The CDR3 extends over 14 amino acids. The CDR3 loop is CASPPRGSTDTQYF. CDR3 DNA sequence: TGTGCCAGCCCCCCTCGCGGTAGCACAGATACGCAGTATTTT.

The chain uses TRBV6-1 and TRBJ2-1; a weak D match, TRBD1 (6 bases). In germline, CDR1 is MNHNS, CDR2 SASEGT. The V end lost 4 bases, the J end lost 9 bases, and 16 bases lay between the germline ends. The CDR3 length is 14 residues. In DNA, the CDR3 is TGTGCCAGCAGTGTTGAGACAGGCCTTGGTGAGCAGTTCTTC. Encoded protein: CASSVETGLGEQFF.

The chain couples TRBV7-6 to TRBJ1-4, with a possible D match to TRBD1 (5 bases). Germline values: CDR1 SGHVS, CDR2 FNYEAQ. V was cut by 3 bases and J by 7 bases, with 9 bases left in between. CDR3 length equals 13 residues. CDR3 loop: CASSFRGGEKLFF. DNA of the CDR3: TGTGCCAGCAGCTTTAGGGGTGGTGAAAAACTGTTTTTT.

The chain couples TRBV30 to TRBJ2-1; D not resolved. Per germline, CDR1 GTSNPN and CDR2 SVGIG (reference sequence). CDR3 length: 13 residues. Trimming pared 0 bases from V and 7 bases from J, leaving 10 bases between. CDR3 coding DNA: TGTGCCTGGAGTGTTCACCCCGGGAATGAGCAGTTCTTC. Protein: CAWSVHPGNEQFF.

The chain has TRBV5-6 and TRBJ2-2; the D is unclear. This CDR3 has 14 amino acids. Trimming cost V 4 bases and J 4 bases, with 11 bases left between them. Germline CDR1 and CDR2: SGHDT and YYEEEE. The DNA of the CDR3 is TGTGCCAGCAGCCAAGACTCTATCACCGGGGAGCTGTTTTTT. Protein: CASSQDSITGELFF.

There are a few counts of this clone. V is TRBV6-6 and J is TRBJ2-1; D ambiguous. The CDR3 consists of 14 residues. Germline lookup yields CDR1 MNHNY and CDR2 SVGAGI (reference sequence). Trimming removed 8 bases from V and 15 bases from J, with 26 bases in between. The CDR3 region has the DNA TGTGCCAGCGCCTTCGGATCACAAACTGCCTCAGGGTTCTTC. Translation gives CASAFGSQTASGFF.

DNA of the CDR3: TGCAGCGTTGAAGAGCTAGCGGGAGTTGAGCAGTTCTTC. Its protein is CSVEELAGVEQFF. The V and J genes are TRBV29-1 and TRBJ2-1, with 10 bases aligning to TRBD2. Trimming removed 0 bases from V and 9 bases from J; junction bases left unmatched: 2. Germline CDR1 and CDR2: SQVTM and ANQGSEA. This CDR3 comprises 13 residues.

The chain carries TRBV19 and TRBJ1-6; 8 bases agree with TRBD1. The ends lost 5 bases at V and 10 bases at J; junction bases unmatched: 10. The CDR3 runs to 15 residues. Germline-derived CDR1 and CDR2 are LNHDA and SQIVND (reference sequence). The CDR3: CASSEGGQGTSPLHF. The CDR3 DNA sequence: TGTGCCAGTAGTGAGGGAGGACAGGGAACCTCACCCCTCCACTTT.

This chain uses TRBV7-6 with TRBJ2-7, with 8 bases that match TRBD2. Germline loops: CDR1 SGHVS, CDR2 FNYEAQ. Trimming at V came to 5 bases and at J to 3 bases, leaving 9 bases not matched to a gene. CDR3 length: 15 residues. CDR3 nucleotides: TGTGCCAGCAGCGAAGGAGTAGCGGGATTCTACGAGCAGTACTTC. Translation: CASSEGVAGFYEQYF.

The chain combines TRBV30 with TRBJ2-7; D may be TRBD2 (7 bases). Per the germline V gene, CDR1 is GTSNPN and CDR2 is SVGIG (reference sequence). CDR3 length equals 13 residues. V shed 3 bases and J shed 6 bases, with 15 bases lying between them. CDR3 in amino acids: CAWSRSRGGEQYF. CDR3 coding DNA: TGTGCCTGGAGCAGATCTAGGGGGGGCGAGCAGTACTTC. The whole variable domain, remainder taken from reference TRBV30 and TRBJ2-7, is SQTIHQWPATLVQPVGSPLSLECTVEGTSNPNLYWYRQAAGRGLQLLFYSVGIGQISSEVPQNLSASRPQDRQFILSSKKLLLSDSGFYLCAWSRSRGGEQYFGPGTRLTVT.

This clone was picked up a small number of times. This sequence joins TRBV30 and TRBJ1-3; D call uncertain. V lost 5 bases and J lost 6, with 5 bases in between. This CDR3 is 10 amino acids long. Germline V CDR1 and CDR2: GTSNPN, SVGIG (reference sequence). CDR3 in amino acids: CAWGLNTIYF. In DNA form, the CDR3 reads TGTGCCTGGGGCTTAAACACCATATATTTT.

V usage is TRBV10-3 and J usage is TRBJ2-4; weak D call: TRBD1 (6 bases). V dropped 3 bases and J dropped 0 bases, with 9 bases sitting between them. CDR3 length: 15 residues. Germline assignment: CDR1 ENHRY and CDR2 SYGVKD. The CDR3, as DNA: TGTGCCATCAGTGAAGGGACACTAGCCAAAAACATTCAGTACTTC. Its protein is CAISEGTLAKNIQYF.